This T cell receptor (delta chain) was identified during a study of gamma-delta T cells after stem cell transplantation. TCRdb re-identified clones in the RT-PCR reads via CATT. This table holds 10,000 to 12,000 delta-chain clones, less than 50% found once. The V and J ends lost 2 bases and 0 bases, in that order; junction bases with no gene match: 29. This CDR3 is built from 24 residues. Germline V gene data show CDR1 as TSWWSYY and CDR2 as QGS. The clonotype comes from a human donor. It is not recorded whose cells these are; they may come from a transplant donor. V gene TRDV1 combines with J gene TRDJ1; 8 bases are shared with TRDD3. The material sequenced was gamma-delta T cells. The CDR3 DNA sequence: TGTGCTCTTGGGGAAGGGCGACGGCTACGCCCACCCCACTGGGGATACAAGAACACCGATAAACTCATCTTT. Translated, it gives CALGEGRRLRPPHWGYKNTDKLIF.